One and the same sample provided the 8 T cell receptor beta chains below, sequenced in a study of control samples from healthy donors and cancer patients. Data came from immunoSEQ multiplex PCR; TCRdb stores just in-frame clones and leaves some out. The sample includes tens of thousands of clones, roughly 90% of them seen just once. The specimen was blood. These receptors all stem from a middle-aged man in good health.

V gene TRBV30 combines with J gene TRBJ1-5, with TRBD1 identical over 8 bases. Germline assignment: CDR1 GTSNPN and CDR2 SVGIG (reference sequence). Trimming removed 5 bases from V and 4 bases from J; junction bases left unmatched: 4. CDR3 length: 13 residues. The CDR3 loop is CAWGTGQNQPQHF. CDR3 nucleotide sequence: TGTGCCTGGGGGACAGGTCAAAATCAGCCCCAGCATTTT.

This clone was recorded once. V gene TRBV27 combines with J gene TRBJ2-5, with 11 bases lining up with TRBD2. The CDR3 sequence is 17 residues long. Germline V lookup: CDR1 MNHEY, CDR2 SMNVEV (reference sequence). V gave up 3 bases and J gave up 3 bases; unmatched junction bases: 9. The CDR3 loop reads CASSFISTSGGKETQYF. CDR3 bases: TGTGCCAGCAGTTTCATAAGCACTAGCGGGGGAAAAGAGACCCAGTACTTC.

This rearrangement joins TRBV27 to TRBJ2-1; D unclear. V was trimmed by 7 bases and J by 0 bases, leaving 13 bases between them. The CDR3 contains 15 residues. Germline V gene sequence: CDR1 MNHEY, CDR2 SMNVEV (reference sequence). This chain's CDR3 is CASKQKIYSYNEQFF. The DNA for the CDR3 is TGTGCCAGCAAACAGAAAATTTACTCCTACAATGAGCAGTTCTTC.

The sample holds one count of this clone. V gene TRBV11-3 combines with J gene TRBJ1-2, with TRBD1 as a possible D gene (5 bases). CDR1 is SGHNT and CDR2 is YENEEA in the germline V gene. The germline V and J ends were trimmed by 1 base and 3 bases, with 12 bases remaining between them. The CDR3 sequence is 15 residues long. Written as DNA, the CDR3 is TGTGCCAGCAGCTTAGGAGGCGGGGGGGACTATGGCTACACCTTC. Amino acids: CASSLGGGGDYGYTF.

The chain has TRBV5-1 and TRBJ2-3, with D possibly matching TRBD1 (5 bases). The germline V gene encodes CDR1 SGHRS and CDR2 YFSETQ. CDR3 size: 14 residues. V was trimmed by 4 bases and J by 2 bases, leaving 11 bases between them. CDR3 loop: CASSADSPTDTQYF. CDR3 sequence (DNA): TGCGCCAGCAGCGCCGACAGCCCCACAGATACGCAGTATTTT. The full variable domain, rest sourced from reference TRBV5-1 and TRBJ2-3, is KAGVTQTPRYLIKTRGQQVTLSCSPISGHRSVSWYQQTPGQGLQFLFEYFSETQRNKGNFPGRFSGRQFSNSRSEMNVSTLELGDSALYLCASSADSPTDTQYFGPGTRLTVL.

The chain recombines TRBV6-5 with TRBJ1-2; possible D gene TRBD1, 6 bases. Per germline, CDR1 MNHEY and CDR2 SVGAGI. Trimming stripped 8 bases from V and 7 bases from J, with 17 bases between. The CDR3 runs to 13 residues. CDR3 in amino acids: CASSAGYRAGYTF. The CDR3 DNA reads TGTGCCAGCTCGGCCGGTTACAGGGCTGGCTACACCTTC.

The V call is TRBV15, the J call TRBJ2-3, with a tentative D call TRBD2 (6 bases). Germline V CDR1 and CDR2: LNHNV, YYDKDF (reference sequence). The CDR3 loop spans 15 amino acids. With 5 bases removed from V and 0 bases from J, the gap between germline ends came to 12 bases. DNA of the CDR3: TGTGCCACCAGCGGGGGGAGGTCTAGCACAGATACGCAGTATTTT. It is translated as CATSGGRSSTDTQYF.

The rearrangement uses TRBV15 and TRBJ1-1; 10 nucleotides line up with TRBD1. V gave up 2 bases and J gave up 4 bases; unmatched junction bases: 10. The CDR3 sequence is 17 residues long. Germline loops: CDR1 LNHNV, CDR2 YYDKDF (reference sequence). As DNA, the CDR3 is TGTGCCACCAGCAGATCGCCGGGACAGGGGTTGGGCACTGAAGCTTTCTTT. It specifies CATSRSPGQGLGTEAFF.